The 18 T cell receptor beta chains below all came from one sample that was sequenced in a study of T cell responses to AZD1222 COVID-19 vaccine. Sequenced by immunoSEQ multiplex PCR; TCRdb stores in-frame clones only, minus some. The data contain 150,000 to 200,000 clones, approximately 91% of them seen just once; the ten biggest clones take up roughly 1.7%. The sequences come from peripheral blood, collected 28 days after the second AZD1222 dose. The origin of the receptors is an adult who received the AZD1222 COVID-19 vaccine.

This chain's CDR3 is CASSPGTGGEKLFF. The CDR3 nucleotides are TGTGCCAGCAGCCCCGGGACAGGGGGCGAAAAACTGTTTTTT. The chain is built from TRBV9 and TRBJ1-4, with TRBD1 identical over 12 bases. This CDR3 has 14 amino acids. The J segment lost 8 bases and the V segment lost 4 bases, leaving 3 bases of the junction unmatched. Looked up from germline, CDR1 is SGDLS and CDR2 is YYNGEE.

The chain carries TRBV5-5 and TRBJ2-6, with D perhaps matching TRBD2 (6 bases). The CDR3 runs to 16 residues. The V end lost 0 bases, the J end lost 4 bases, and 11 bases lay between the germline ends. Germline V lookup: CDR1 SGHKS, CDR2 YYEKEE (reference sequence). The CDR3 DNA reads as TGTGCCAGCAGCTTGGTACAGGCGGGAGGGGCCAACGTCCTGACTTTC. Its protein is CASSLVQAGGANVLTF.

CDR3 sequence reads: CASSHTDRGGRNYGYTF. The CDR3 region has the DNA TGTGCCAGCAGCCATACGGACAGGGGGGGCCGTAACTATGGCTACACCTTC. The chain uses TRBV3-1 (or the pseudogene TRBV3-2) and TRBJ1-2; 10 nucleotides agree with TRBD1. CDR3 length equals 17 residues. Trimming at V came to 3 bases and at J to 1 base, leaving 8 bases not matched to a gene. Germline V CDR1 and CDR2: LGHDT, YNNKEL (reference sequence).

The chain carries TRBV27 and TRBJ2-1; TRBD1 or TRBD2 may be the D gene (5 bases each). V shed 2 bases and J shed 4 bases, with 12 bases lying between them. This CDR3 spans 15 amino acids. Germline V CDR1 and CDR2: MNHEY, SMNVEV (reference sequence). CDR3 DNA sequence: TGTGCCAGCAGTTTAATAGGGACCCAATACAATGAGCAGTTCTTC. This gives the protein CASSLIGTQYNEQFF.

This chain joins TRBV5-1 and TRBJ2-7; a weak D match, TRBD2 (5 bases). The CDR3 is 12 residues long. Germline CDR1 and CDR2: SGHRS and YFSETQ. The V end was cut by 5 bases, the J end by 3 bases, with 9 bases between. The CDR3 spells CASREDYYEQYF. CDR3 bases: TGCGCCAGCAGGGAGGATTACTACGAGCAGTACTTC.

The J gene is TRBJ1-6, the V gene TRBV5-6; D remains unclear. Trimming removed 4 bases from V and 3 bases from J, with 11 bases in between. Germline CDR1 reads SGHDT; CDR2 reads YYEEEE. The CDR3 has 15 residues. CDR3 protein: CASSAETDYNSPLHF. The CDR3 DNA sequence: TGTGCCAGCAGCGCCGAAACGGACTATAATTCACCCCTCCACTTT. Based on the CDR3 plus reference TRBV5-6 and TRBJ1-6, the full variable domain is DAGVTQSPTHLIKTRGQQVTLRCSPKSGHDTVSWYQQALGQGPQFIFQYYEEEERQRGNFPDRFSGHQFPNYSSELNVNALLLGDSALYLCASSAETDYNSPLHFGNGTRLTVT.

The V call is TRBV5-6, the J call TRBJ2-4; D gene unclear. This CDR3 has 16 residues. V lost 0 bases to trimming and J lost 1 base, with 11 bases between them. Germline V gene sequence: CDR1 SGHDT, CDR2 YYEEEE. CDR3: CASSLVLSAAKNIQYF. The CDR3 DNA sequence: TGTGCCAGCAGCTTGGTGTTGAGCGCGGCCAAAAACATTCAGTACTTC.

The chain has TRBV24-1 and TRBJ2-1; 12 bases are a match to TRBD2. The CDR3 covers 16 residues. Per germline, CDR1 KGHDR and CDR2 SFDVKD. After removal of 6 bases from V and 8 bases from J, the junction contained 10 bases not matched to a gene. CDR3 region: CATSSPTSGRGDEQFF. The DNA for the CDR3 is TGTGCCACCAGTAGTCCGACTAGCGGGAGAGGCGATGAGCAGTTCTTC.

The count of this clone is one. The chain links TRBV6-5 to TRBJ2-5; TRBD2 agrees at 7 bases. Trimming removed 5 bases from V and 1 base from J; junction bases left unmatched: 4. From germline, CDR1 is MNHEY and CDR2 SVGAGI. This CDR3 is built from 14 residues. CDR3 DNA sequence: TGTGCCAGCAGTCGAAGCGGGACCCAAGAGACCCAGTACTTC. Translating gives CASSRSGTQETQYF.

The rearrangement uses TRBV6-6 and TRBJ2-5; 12 bases are a match to TRBD1. Germline lookup yields CDR1 MNHNY and CDR2 SVGAGI (reference sequence). CDR3 size: 19 residues. J lost 5 bases, V lost 5 bases, and 18 bases had no gene match. As DNA, the CDR3 is TGTGCCAGCAGTCCCTCCCGACGGTCGGGACAGGGGGCGAGGGAGACCCAGTACTTC. Amino acids: CASSPSRRSGQGARETQYF.

The CDR3 reads CATSDPRGANVLTF. The CDR3 nucleotides are TGTGCCACCAGTGACCCTAGGGGGGCCAACGTCCTGACTTTC. The chain has TRBV24-1 and TRBJ2-6, with D hard to call. CDR3 length: 14 amino acids. V lost 4 bases and J lost 4, with 7 bases in between. Germline CDR1 and CDR2: KGHDR and SFDVKD.

This clone was detected only a few times. The chain employs TRBV12-3 or TRBV12-4 and TRBJ1-2; D not certain. This CDR3 spans 13 amino acids. V lost 6 bases to trimming and J lost 2 bases, with 10 bases between them. CDR3 in DNA: TGTGCCAGCAGCCCCTATATAAACTATGGCTACACCTTC. Protein: CASSPYINYGYTF.

The chain couples TRBV7-2 to TRBJ1-1; 9 bases line up with TRBD1. Germline CDR1 is SGHTA and CDR2 is FQGNSA. The ends lost 4 bases at V and 1 base at J; junction bases unmatched: 7. This CDR3 contains 16 residues. The CDR3 sequence: CASSSRWDRANTEAFF. The CDR3 DNA reads as TGTGCCAGCAGCTCGCGATGGGACAGGGCGAACACTGAAGCTTTCTTT.

This clone was found once. The genes are TRBV9 and TRBJ2-3; D is possibly TRBD2 (5 bases). V lost 2 bases, J lost 5 bases, and 12 bases lay in between. This CDR3 is 14 amino acids long. Germline loops: CDR1 SGDLS, CDR2 YYNGEE. CDR3 nucleotides: TGTGCCAGCAGCGTGAGAGGGAAAGGAGATACGCAGTATTTT. It codes for CASSVRGKGDTQYF.

The chain combines TRBV6-4 with TRBJ2-3, with D unclear. Germline V gene data show CDR1 as MRHNA and CDR2 as SNTAGT. Trimming took 3 bases from V and 2 from J, leaving 9 bases between them. The CDR3 loop spans 14 amino acids. CDR3 nucleotides: TGTGCCAGCAGTGAGCCCACACTCACAGATACGCAGTATTTT. Protein sequence: CASSEPTLTDTQYF.

The chain couples TRBV7-6 to TRBJ2-7; either TRBD1 or TRBD2 may fit D (5 bases each). CDR1 SGHVS and CDR2 FNYEAQ come from the germline V gene. The CDR3 sequence is 14 residues long. Trimming shortened V by 5 bases and J by 2 bases, and 13 bases separated the two germline ends. Here the CDR3 DNA reads TGTGCCAGCAGCCCGGGGACGATTACCTACGAGCAGTACTTC. Its translation: CASSPGTITYEQYF. The entire variable domain, with the rest obtained from reference TRBV7-6 and TRBJ2-7, is as follows: GAGVSQSPRYKVTKRGQDVALRCDPISGHVSLYWYRQALGQGPEFLTYFNYEAQQDKSGLPNDRFSAERPEGSISTLTIQRTEQRDSAMYRCASSPGTITYEQYFGPGTRLTVT.

CDR3 in DNA: TGCAGCGTGGGACAGGGGGGGTCCTACGAGCAGTACTTC. Protein: CSVGQGGSYEQYF. V gene TRBV29-1 combines with J gene TRBJ2-7; 11 bases line up with TRBD1. The length of the CDR3 is 13 residues. V trimming: 6 bases; J trimming: 1 base; junction bases outside the gene matches: 2. Germline CDR1 and CDR2: SQVTM and ANQGSEA.

This chain joins TRBV5-4 and TRBJ1-5, with D unresolved. The CDR3 has 14 amino acids. Germline CDR1 SGHNT, CDR2 YYREEE (reference sequence). Trimming left V 2 bases short and J 5 bases short, with 11 bases between. This CDR3 is CASSFMGRDQPQHF. The DNA for the CDR3 is TGTGCCAGCAGCTTTATGGGGAGAGATCAGCCCCAGCATTTT. Using reference TRBV5-4 and TRBJ1-5 for the parts outside the CDR3, the full variable domain is ETGVTQSPTHLIKTRGQQVTLRCSSQSGHNTVSWYQQALGQGPQFIFQYYREEENGRGNFPPRFSGLQFPNYSSELNVNALELDDSALYLCASSFMGRDQPQHFGDGTRLSIL.